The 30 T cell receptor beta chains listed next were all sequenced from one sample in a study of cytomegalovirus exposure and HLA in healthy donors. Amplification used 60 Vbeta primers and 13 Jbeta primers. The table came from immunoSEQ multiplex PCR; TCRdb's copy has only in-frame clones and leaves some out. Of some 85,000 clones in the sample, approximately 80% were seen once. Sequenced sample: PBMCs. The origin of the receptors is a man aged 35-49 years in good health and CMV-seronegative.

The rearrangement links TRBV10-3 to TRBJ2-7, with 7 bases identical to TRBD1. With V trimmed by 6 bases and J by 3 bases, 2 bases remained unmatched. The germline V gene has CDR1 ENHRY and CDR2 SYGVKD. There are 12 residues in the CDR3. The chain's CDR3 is CAISGQDYEQYF. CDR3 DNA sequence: TGTGCCATCAGCGGACAGGACTACGAGCAGTACTTC.

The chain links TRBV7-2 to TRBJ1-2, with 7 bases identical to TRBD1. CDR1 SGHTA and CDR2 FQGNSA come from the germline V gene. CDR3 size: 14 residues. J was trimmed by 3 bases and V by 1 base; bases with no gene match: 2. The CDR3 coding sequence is TGTGCCAGCAGCTTAGACAGGGGCCACTATGGCTACACCTTC. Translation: CASSLDRGHYGYTF.

CDR3 region: CASSYGSSNQPQHF. The CDR3 DNA follows: TGTGCCAGCAGTTACGGGAGTAGCAATCAGCCCCAGCATTTT. The rearrangement uses TRBV6-6 and TRBJ1-5; no firm D call. CDR1 and CDR2 (germline): MNHNY, SVGAGI (reference sequence). The V end was cut by 2 bases, the J end by 0 bases, with 5 bases between. The CDR3 extends over 14 amino acids.

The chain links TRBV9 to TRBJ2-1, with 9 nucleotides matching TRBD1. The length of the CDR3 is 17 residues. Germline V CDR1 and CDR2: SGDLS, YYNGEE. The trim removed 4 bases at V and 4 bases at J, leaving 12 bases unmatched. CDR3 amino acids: CASSLGQGKSLYNEQFF. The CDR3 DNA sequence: TGTGCCAGCAGCCTTGGACAGGGGAAGTCCCTATACAATGAGCAGTTCTTC.

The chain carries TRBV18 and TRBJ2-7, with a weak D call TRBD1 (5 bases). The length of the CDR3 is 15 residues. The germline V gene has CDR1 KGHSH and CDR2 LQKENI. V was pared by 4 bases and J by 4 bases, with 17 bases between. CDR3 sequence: CASSQFLDRDYEQYF. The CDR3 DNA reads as TGTGCCAGCTCACAATTTCTTGACAGAGATTACGAGCAGTACTTC. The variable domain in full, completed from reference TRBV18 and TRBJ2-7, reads NAGVMQNPRHLVRRRGQEARLRCSPMKGHSHVYWYRQLPEEGLKFMVYLQKENIIDESGMPKERFSAEFPKEGPSILRIQQVVRGDSAAYFCASSQFLDRDYEQYFGPGTRLTVT.

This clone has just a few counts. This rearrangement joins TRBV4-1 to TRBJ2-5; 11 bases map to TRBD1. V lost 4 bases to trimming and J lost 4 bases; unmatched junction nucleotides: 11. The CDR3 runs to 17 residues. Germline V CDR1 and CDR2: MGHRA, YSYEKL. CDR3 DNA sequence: TGCGCCAGCAGCCCAGGACAGGGGGCCGGTAGGGGAGAGACCCAGTACTTC. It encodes CASSPGQGAGRGETQYF.

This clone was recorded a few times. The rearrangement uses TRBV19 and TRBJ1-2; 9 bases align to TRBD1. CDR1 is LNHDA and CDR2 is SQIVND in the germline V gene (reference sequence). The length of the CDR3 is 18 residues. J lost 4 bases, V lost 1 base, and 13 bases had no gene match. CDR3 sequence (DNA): TGTGCCAGTAGTATAGGGTACAGGGGGCGCCCGAGGAGCTATGGCTACACCTTC. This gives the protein CASSIGYRGRPRSYGYTF. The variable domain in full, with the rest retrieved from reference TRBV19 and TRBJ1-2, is DGGITQSPKYLFRKEGQNVTLSCEQNLNHDAMYWYRQDPGQGLRLIYYSQIVNDFQKGDIAEGYSVSREKKESFPLTVTSAQKNPTAFYLCASSIGYRGRPRSYGYTFGSGTRLTVV.

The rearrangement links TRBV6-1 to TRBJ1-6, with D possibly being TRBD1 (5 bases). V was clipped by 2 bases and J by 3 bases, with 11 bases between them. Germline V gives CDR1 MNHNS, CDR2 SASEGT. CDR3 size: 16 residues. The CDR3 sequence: CASSEFQGGYNSPLHF. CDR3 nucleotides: TGTGCCAGCAGTGAATTCCAGGGTGGCTATAATTCACCCCTCCACTTT.

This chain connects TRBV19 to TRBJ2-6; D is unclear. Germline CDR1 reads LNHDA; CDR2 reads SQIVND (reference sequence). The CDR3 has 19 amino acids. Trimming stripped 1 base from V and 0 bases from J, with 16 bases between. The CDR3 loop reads CASSIVWSAGRSGANVLTF. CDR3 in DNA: TGTGCCAGTAGTATAGTTTGGTCGGCAGGTCGCTCTGGGGCCAACGTCCTGACTTTC.

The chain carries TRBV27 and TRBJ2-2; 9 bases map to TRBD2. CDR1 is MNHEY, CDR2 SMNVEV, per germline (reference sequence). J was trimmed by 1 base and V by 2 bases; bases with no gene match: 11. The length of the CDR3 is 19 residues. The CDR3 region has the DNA TGTGCCAGCAGTTTAGGCCTCGGGCGGGGGGGCCTGAACACCGGGGAGCTGTTTTTT. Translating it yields CASSLGLGRGGLNTGELFF.

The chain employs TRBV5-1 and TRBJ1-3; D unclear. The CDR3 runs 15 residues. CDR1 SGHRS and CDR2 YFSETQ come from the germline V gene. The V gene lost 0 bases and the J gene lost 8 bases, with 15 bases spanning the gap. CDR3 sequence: CASSLESRSRDTIYF. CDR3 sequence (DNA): TGCGCCAGCAGCTTGGAGTCCCGATCACGAGACACCATATATTTT.

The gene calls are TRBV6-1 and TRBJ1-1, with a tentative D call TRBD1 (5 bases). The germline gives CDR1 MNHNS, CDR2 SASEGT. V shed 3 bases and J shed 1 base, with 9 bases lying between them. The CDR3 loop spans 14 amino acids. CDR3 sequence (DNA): TGTGCCAGCAGTGAGCAGGGCCCGAACACTGAAGCTTTCTTT. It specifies CASSEQGPNTEAFF.

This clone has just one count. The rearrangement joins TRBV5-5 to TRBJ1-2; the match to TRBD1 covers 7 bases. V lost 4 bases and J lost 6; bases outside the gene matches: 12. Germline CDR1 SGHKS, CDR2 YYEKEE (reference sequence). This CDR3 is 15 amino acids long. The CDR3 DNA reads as TGTGCCAGCAGCCCCGCCCCCAGGGGGGATCATGGCTACACCTTC. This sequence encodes CASSPAPRGDHGYTF.

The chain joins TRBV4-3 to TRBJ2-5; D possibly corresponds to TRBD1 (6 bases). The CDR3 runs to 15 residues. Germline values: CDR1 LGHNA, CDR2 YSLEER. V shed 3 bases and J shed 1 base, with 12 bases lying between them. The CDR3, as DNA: TGCGCCAGCAGCCACGGCAGGGGATTCCAAGAGACCCAGTACTTC. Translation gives CASSHGRGFQETQYF.

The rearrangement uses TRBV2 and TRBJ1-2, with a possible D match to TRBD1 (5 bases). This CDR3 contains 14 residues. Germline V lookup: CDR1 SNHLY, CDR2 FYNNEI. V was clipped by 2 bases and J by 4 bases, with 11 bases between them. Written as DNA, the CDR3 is TGTGCCAGCAGTGAAATCGGGGGAACCTATGGCTACACCTTC. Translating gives CASSEIGGTYGYTF. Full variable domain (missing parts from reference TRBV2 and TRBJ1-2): EPEVTQTPSHQVTQMGQEVILRCVPISNHLYFYWYRQILGQKVEFLVSFYNNEISEKSEIFDDQFSVERPDGSNFTLKIRSTKLEDSAMYFCASSEIGGTYGYTFGSGTRLTVV.

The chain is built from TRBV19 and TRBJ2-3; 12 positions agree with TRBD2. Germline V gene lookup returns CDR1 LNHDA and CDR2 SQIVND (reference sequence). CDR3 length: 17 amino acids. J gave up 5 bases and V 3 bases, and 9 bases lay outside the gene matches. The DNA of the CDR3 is TGTGCCAGTAGTATTTCGCGCAGACTAGCGGGGGTAGATACGCAGTATTTT. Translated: CASSISRRLAGVDTQYF.

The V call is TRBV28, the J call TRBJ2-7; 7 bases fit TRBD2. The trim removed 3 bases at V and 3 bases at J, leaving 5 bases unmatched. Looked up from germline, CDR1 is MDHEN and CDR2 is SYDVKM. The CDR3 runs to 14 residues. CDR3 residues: CASSLLGGSYEQYF. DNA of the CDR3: TGTGCCAGCAGTTTGCTCGGGGGGAGCTACGAGCAGTACTTC.

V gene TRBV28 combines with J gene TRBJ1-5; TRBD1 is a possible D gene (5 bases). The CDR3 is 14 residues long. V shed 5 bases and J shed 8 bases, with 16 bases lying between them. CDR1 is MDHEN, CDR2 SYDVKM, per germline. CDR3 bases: TGTGCCAGCAGTCCCCGGAGGGGCCCAAAGCCCCAGCATTTT. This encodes CASSPRRGPKPQHF.

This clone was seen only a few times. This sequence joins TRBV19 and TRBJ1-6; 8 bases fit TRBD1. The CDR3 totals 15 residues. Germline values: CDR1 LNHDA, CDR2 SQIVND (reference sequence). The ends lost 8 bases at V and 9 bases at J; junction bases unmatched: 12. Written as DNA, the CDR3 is TGTGCCAGTCAGAATATGAGACAGGGGACTTCACCCCTCCACTTT. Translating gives CASQNMRQGTSPLHF.

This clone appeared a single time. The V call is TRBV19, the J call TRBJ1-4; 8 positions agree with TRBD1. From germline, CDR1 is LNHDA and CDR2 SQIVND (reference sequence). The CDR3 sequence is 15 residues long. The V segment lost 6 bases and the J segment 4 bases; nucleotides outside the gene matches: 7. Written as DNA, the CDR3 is TGTGCCAGTAGGCCCGGGACAGGCATTAATGAAAAACTGTTTTTT. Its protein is CASRPGTGINEKLFF. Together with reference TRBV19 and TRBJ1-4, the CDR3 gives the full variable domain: DGGITQSPKYLFRKEGQNVTLSCEQNLNHDAMYWYRQDPGQGLRLIYYSQIVNDFQKGDIAEGYSVSREKKESFPLTVTSAQKNPTAFYLCASRPGTGINEKLFFGSGTQLSVL.

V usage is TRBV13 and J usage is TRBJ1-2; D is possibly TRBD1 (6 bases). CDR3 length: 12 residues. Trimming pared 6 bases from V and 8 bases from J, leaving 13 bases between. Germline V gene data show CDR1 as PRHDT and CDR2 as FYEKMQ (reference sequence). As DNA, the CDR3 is TGTGCCAGCAGTTTCCAGGGGAGAGGCTACACCTTC. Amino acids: CASSFQGRGYTF.

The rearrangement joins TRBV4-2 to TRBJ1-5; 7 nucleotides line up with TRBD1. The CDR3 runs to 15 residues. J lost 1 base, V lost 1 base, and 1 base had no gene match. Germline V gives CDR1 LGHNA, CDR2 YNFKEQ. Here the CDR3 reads CASSQGTGSNQPQHF. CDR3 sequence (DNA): TGTGCCAGCAGCCAAGGGACAGGCAGCAATCAGCCCCAGCATTTT.

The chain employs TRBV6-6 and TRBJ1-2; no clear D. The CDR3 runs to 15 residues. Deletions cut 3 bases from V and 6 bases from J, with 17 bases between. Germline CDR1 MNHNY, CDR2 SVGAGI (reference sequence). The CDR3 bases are TGTGCCAGCAGTTATAGGTCCCCTGGGAGGGATGGCTACACCTTC. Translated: CASSYRSPGRDGYTF.

The CDR3 sequence: CAISGQRGTEAFF. The CDR3 coding sequence is TGTGCCATCAGTGGTCAGCGAGGCACTGAAGCTTTCTTT. The chain recombines TRBV10-3 with TRBJ1-1; D is unresolved. Trimming shortened V by 4 bases and J by 4 bases, and 10 bases separated the two germline ends. The germline CDR1 and CDR2 sequences are ENHRY and SYGVKD. The CDR3 length is 13 residues.

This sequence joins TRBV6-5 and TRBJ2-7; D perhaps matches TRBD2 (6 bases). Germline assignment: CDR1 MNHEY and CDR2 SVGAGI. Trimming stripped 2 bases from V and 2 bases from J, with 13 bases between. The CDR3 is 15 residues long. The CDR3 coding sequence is TGTGCCAGCAGTTACGGGGGGACGGTAGCCTACGAGCAGTACTTC. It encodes CASSYGGTVAYEQYF.

The CDR3 DNA is TGTGCCTGGGGACAGGGCCATAATTCACCCCTCCACTTT. Its protein is CAWGQGHNSPLHF. J is TRBJ1-6 and V is TRBV30, with 8 positions matching TRBD1. This CDR3 has 13 residues. The germline V gene has CDR1 GTSNPN and CDR2 SVGIG (reference sequence). The junction had 2 bases not matched to a gene; V was cut back by 5 bases and J by 5 bases.

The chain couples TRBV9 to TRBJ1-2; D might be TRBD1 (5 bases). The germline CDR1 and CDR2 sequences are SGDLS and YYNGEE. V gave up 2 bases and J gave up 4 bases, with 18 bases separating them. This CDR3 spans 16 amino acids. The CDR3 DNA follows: TGTGCCAGCAGCGTTGGGAAACAGGCCCCTGGCTATGGCTACACCTTC. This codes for CASSVGKQAPGYGYTF. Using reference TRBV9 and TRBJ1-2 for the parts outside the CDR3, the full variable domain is DSGVTQTPKHLITATGQRVTLRCSPRSGDLSVYWYQQSLDQGLQFLIQYYNGEERAKGNILERFSAQQFPDLHSELNLSSLELGDSALYFCASSVGKQAPGYGYTFGSGTRLTVV.

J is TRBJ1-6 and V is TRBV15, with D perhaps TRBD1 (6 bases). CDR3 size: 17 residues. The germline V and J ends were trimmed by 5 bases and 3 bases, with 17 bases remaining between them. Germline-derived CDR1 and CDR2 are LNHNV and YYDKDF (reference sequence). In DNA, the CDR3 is TGTGCCACCAGCCCCGAGGCAGGGGCCCTCTATAATTCACCCCTCCACTTT. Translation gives CATSPEAGALYNSPLHF.

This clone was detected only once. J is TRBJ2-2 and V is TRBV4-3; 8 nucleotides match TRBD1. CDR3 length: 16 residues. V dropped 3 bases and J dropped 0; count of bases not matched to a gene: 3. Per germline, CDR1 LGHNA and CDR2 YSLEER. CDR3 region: CASSQRQGTNTGELFF. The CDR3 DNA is TGCGCCAGCAGCCAGAGACAGGGGACGAACACCGGGGAGCTGTTTTTT.

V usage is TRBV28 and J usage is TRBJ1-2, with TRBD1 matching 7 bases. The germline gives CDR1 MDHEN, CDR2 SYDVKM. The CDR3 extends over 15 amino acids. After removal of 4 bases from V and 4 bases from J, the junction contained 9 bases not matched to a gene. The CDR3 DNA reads TGTGCCAGCAGTTACGGGACAGAGCCTTTCTATGGCTACACCTTC. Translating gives CASSYGTEPFYGYTF.